This section outlines one TCR beta chain sequence together with its context. This clone's antigen is unknown. Base qualities are not provided; no much larger clone lies one nucleotide away. The data stem from a study of T-cell reconstitution after alpha-beta-depleted transplantation in children (dated by TCRdb to between 2015 and 2016). Concerning the study at large: T-cell immune reconstitution after TCRalphabeta/CD19-depleted allogeneic hematopoietic cell transplantation in children was quantitatively tracked in the study by means of TCR repertoire profiling.

CDR1 and CDR2 were assigned from the germline V gene as MNHNS and SASEGT. Measured from the cysteine to the phenylalanine, the CDR3 is 14 residues long. CDR3 DNA only is kept here, 42 bases in frame from base 1. V is cut back by 6 bases and J by 4 bases, with 5 bases in the junction unmatched. The method was PCR. TCRdb lists the instrument as Illumina HiSeq 2500. TCR library preparation used molecular barcoding, with unique molecular identifiers applied to normalize quantification of the TCRbeta repertoire. TCRdb took the public reads, trimmed them with fastp at Q25, ran MiXCR for clone calling and kept in-frame beta chains. Here each entry gathers all rows of one CDR3 protein and keeps the most common genes and DNA. This sample gives more than 200,000 distinct CDR3 sequences in total; 7.5% to 10% of them show up just once. The ten top clones hold roughly 5.1% of the sample.

The V and J genes are TRBV6-1 and TRBJ2-2; 7 nucleotides in the junction match TRBD1. The receptor comes from a human donor who donated a stem cell graft to a child with SCID. Sequencing used PBMCs from the stem cell graft donor, obtained from the stem cell graft. DNA sequence: TGTGCCAGCAGGCCCACAGGGGCCACCGGGGAGCTGTTTTTT. This translates into CASRPTGATGELFF.